The T cell receptor (beta chain) described here comes from a study of blood T cell repertoires in COVID-19. This clone was seen just once. Study processing details: Estimation of nucleated cell counts was performed using reference gene primer amplification. The assay was immunoSEQ multiplex PCR, and TCRdb's table has in-frame clones only and misses some. That table furnishes V, J and clone size, whereas the DNA furnished D and trimming. The sample gives about 220,000 clones, around 85% of which show up once; around 5% is in the top ten. Germline-derived CDR1 and CDR2 are LGHNA and YNFKEQ. The CDR3 is 16 amino acids. Deletions cut 0 bases from V and 4 bases from J, with 12 bases between.

The V and J genes are TRBV4-2 and TRBJ1-4, with a tentative D call TRBD1 (5 bases). Sequences were obtained from peripheral blood. This sequence was found in a human donor in a cohort sampled during active COVID-19. This CDR3 is CASSQDPAGFNEKLFF. The CDR3 coding sequence is TGTGCCAGCAGCCAAGATCCCGCAGGGTTTAATGAAAAACTGTTTTTT.